The subject of this entry is one TCR beta chain. Antigen specificity is unknown. Methods used by the authors: Junction-only sequences without quality scores were provided by ImmunoSEQ, so filtering was different. TCRdb's table, derived via immunoSEQ multiplex PCR, lists solely in-frame clones and lacks some. That table is the source of V, J and clone size, and D and trimming were worked out from the DNA. The sample carries around 1,100,000 clones, around three quarters recorded once. This record belongs to a study of shared clonotypes between healthy human individuals. With 6 bases removed from V and 0 bases from J, the gap between germline ends came to 11 bases. This CDR3 has 14 amino acids. Per germline, CDR1 WNHNN and CDR2 SYGVQD (reference sequence). Overall study findings and caveats: Shared clonotypes: roughly 4.7% naive CD4, 3.5% to 4% naive CD8, around 2.4% memory CD4, under 0.45% memory CD8.

J is TRBJ1-1 and V is TRBV10-1; D perhaps matches TRBD1 (5 bases). Sequenced: memory CD4+ T cells from PBMCs. The subset is: CD45RA-negative fraction. The clonotype comes from a man aged 18 to 29 in good health. Some clones in this sample may be carry-over from other donors' samples. The CDR3 DNA is TGCGCCAGCAGCCCGGACATTATGAACACTGAAGCTTTCTTT. Protein: CASSPDIMNTEAFF.